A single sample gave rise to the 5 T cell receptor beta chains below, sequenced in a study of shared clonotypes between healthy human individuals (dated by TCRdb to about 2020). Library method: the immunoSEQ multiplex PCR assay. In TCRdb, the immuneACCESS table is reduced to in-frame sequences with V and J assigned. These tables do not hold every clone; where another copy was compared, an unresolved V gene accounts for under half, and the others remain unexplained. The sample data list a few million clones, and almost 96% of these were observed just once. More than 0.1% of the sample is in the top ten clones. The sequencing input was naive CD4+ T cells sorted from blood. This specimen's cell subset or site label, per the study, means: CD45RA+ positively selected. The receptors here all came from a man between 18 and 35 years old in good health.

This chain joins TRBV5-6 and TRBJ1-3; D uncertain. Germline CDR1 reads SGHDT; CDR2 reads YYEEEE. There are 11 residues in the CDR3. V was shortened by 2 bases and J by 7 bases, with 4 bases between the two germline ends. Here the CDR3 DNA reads TGTGCCAGCAGCTTAAAGAACACCATATATTTT. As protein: CASSLKNTIYF.

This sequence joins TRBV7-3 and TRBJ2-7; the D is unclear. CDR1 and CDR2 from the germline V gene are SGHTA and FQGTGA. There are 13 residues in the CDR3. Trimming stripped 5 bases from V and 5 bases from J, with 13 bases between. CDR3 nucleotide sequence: TGTGCCAGCAGCCCTCATGGTATCGACGAGCAGTACTTC. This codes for CASSPHGIDEQYF.

CDR3 in DNA: TGCAGCGTTGGCGGCGGGTCTGGGGCCAACGTCCTGACTTTC. It encodes CSVGGGSGANVLTF. The chain uses TRBV29-1 and TRBJ2-6, with D possibly being TRBD2 (5 bases). The CDR3 runs to 14 residues. V lost 4 bases and J 1 base, leaving 8 bases between the germline ends. From germline, CDR1 is SQVTM and CDR2 ANQGSEA.

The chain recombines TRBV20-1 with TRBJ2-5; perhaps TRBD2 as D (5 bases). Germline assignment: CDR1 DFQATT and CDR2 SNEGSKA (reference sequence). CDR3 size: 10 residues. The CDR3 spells CAGRRETQYF. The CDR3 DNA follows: TGCGCGGGTAGGAGGGAGACCCAGTACTTC.

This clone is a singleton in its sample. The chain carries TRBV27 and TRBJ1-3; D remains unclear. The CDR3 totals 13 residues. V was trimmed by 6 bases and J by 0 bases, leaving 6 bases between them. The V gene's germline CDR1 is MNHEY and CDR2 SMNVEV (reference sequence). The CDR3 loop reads CASRLNSGNTIYF. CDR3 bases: TGTGCCAGCAGACTAAACTCTGGAAACACCATATATTTT.